Sequencing of this T cell receptor beta chain was carried out in a study of shared clonotypes between healthy human individuals. Clones were read by immunoSEQ multiplex PCR, and TCRdb kept only the in-frame ones, dropping some. The sample includes about 2.1 million clones, about 94% of them seen just once. Naive CD8 cells were CD45RO-negative, positively selected for CCR7, excluding terminally differentiated effector memory CD45RA+ cells. Looked up from germline, CDR1 is MRHNA and CDR2 is SNTAGT. V lost 5 bases and J 5 bases, leaving 9 bases between the germline ends. The CDR3 is 13 residues long. This clone was seen only once.

This clonotype originated in a man aged 18-30 years in good health. Some clones in this sample may be carry-over from other donors' samples. The sample taken for sequencing was naive CD8+ T cells from PBMCs. V and J are TRBV6-4 and TRBJ2-2; D unresolved. CDR3: CASSPRMTGELFF. CDR3 in DNA: TGTGCCAGCAGTCCGCGGATGACCGGGGAGCTGTTTTTT.